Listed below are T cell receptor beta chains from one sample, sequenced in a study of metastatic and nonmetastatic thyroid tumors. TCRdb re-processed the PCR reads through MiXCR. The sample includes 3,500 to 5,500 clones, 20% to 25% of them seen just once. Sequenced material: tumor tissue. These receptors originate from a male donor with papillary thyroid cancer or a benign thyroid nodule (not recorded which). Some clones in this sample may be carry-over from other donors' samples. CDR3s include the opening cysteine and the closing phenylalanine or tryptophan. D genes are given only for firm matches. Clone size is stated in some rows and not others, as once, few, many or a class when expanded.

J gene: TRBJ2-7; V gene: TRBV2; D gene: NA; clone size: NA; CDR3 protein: CASSEGGVGLSEQYF; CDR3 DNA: TGTGCCAGCAGTGAGGGGGGCGTGGGGTTGAGCGAGCAGTACTTC
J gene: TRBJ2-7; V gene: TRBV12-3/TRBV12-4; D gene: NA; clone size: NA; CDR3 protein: CASSFVPPYEQYF; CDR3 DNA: TGTGCCAGCAGTTTTGTCCCCCCCTACGAGCAGTACTTC
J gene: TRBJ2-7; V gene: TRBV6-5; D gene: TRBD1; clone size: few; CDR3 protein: CASSYGQGSEQYF; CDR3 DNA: TGTGCCAGCAGTTACGGACAGGGCTCCGAGCAGTACTTC
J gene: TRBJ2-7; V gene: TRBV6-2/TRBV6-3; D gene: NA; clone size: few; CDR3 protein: CASSSSGGSLEQYF; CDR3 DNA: TGTGCCAGCAGTTCCTCGGGGGGCTCCCTCGAGCAGTACTTC
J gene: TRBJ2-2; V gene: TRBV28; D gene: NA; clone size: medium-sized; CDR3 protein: CASSTPVRAGRTGELFF; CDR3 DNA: TGTGCCAGCAGTACCCCTGTGCGGGCGGGAAGAACCGGGGAGCTGTTTTTT
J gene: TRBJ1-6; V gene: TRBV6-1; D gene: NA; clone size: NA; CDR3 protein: CASGEWASPLHF; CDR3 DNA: TGTGCCAGCGGCGAGTGGGCTTCACCCCTCCACTTT
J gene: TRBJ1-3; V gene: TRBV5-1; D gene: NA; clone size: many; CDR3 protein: CASSLGPVSSGNTIYF; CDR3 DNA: TGCGCCAGCAGCTTGGGCCCGGTGAGCTCTGGAAACACCATATATTTT
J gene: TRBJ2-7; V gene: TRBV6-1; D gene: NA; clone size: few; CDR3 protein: CASEGGRDNSYEQYF; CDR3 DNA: TGTGCCAGTGAAGGGGGGCGGGATAACTCCTACGAGCAGTACTTC
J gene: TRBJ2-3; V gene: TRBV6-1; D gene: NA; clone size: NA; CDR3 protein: CASSEGAGGGTDTQYF; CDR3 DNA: TGTGCCAGCAGTGAGGGGGCGGGCGGGGGCACAGATACGCAGTATTTT
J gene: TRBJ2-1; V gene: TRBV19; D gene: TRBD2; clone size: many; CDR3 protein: CASCSGRDYNEQFF; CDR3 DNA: TGTGCCAGCTGTAGCGGGAGAGACTACAATGAGCAGTTCTTC
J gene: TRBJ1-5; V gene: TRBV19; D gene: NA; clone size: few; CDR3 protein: CASRSLGDNQPQHF; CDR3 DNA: TGTGCCAGTAGGTCTCTGGGGGATAATCAGCCCCAGCATTTT
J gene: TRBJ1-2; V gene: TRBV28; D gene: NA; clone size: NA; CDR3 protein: CASSLGGQGGYTF; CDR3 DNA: TGTGCCAGCAGCTTGGGGGGCCAAGGTGGCTACACCTTC
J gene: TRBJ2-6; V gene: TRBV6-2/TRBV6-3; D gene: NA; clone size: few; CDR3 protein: CASSPSLGTGANVLTF; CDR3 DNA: TGTGCCAGCAGCCCGTCCTTAGGGACTGGGGCCAACGTCCTGACTTTC
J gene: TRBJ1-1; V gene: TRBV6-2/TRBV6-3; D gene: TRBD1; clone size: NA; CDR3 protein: CASSPNWAGGTEAFF; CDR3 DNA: TGTGCCAGCAGTCCCAATTGGGCAGGGGGCACTGAAGCTTTCTTT
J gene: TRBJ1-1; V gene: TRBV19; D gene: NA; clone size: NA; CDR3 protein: CASSIRAGGPTEAFF; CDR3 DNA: TGTGCCAGTAGTATAAGGGCTGGGGGGCCCACTGAAGCTTTCTTT
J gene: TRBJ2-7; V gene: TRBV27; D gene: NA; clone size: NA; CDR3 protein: CASSLRVEPHYEQYF; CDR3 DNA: TGTGCCAGCAGTTTGCGGGTGGAGCCACACTACGAGCAGTACTTC
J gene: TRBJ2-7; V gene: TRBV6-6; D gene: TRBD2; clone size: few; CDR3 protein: CASSYPTSGPLEQYF; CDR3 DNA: TGTGCCAGCAGTTACCCGACTAGCGGGCCCCTCGAGCAGTACTTC
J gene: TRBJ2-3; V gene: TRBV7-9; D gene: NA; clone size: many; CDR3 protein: CASSLQWEADTQYF; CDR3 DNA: TGTGCCAGCAGCTTGCAGTGGGAGGCAGATACGCAGTATTTT
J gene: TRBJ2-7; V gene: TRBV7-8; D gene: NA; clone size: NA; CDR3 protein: CASSLRYEQYF; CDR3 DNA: TGTGCCAGCAGCTTACGGTACGAGCAGTACTTC
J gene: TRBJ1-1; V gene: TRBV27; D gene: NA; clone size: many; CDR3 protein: CASSFSPGYGTEAFF; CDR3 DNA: TGTGCCAGCAGTTTCTCTCCGGGGTACGGGACTGAAGCTTTCTTT
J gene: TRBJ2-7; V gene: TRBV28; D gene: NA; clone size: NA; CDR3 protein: CASFGGPLVEQYF; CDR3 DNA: TGTGCCAGCTTCGGGGGGCCCCTCGTCGAGCAGTACTTC
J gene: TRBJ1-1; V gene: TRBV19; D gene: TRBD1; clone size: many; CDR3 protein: CASSTTGGRNTEAFF; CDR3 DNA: TGTGCCAGTAGTACGACAGGGGGACGGAACACTGAAGCTTTCTTT